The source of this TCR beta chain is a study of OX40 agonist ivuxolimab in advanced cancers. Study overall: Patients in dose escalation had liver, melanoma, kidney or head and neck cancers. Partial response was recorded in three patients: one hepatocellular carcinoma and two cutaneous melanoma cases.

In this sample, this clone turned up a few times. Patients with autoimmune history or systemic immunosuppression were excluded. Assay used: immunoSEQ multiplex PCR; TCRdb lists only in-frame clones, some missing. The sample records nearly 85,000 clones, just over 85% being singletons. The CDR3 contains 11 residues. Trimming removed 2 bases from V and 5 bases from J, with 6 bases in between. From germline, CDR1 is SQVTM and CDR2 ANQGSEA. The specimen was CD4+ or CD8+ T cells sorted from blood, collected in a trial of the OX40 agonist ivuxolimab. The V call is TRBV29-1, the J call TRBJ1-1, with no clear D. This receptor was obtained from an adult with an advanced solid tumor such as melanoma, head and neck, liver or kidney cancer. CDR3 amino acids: CSVEWSTEAFF. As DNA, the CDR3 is TGCAGCGTTGAATGGAGTACTGAAGCTTTCTTT.